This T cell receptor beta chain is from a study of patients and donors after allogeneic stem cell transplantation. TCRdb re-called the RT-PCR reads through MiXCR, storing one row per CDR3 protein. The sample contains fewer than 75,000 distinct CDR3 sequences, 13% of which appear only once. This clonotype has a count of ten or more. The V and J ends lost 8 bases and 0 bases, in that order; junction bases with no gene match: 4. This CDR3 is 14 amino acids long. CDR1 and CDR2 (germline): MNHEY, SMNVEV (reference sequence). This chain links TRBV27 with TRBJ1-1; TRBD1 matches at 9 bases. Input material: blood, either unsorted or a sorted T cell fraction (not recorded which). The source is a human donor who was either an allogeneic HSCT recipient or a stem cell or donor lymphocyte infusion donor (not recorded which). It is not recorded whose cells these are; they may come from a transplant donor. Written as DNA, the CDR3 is TGTGCCAGCGGAACAGGGGGCATGAACACTGAAGCTTTCTTT. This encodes CASGTGGMNTEAFF.